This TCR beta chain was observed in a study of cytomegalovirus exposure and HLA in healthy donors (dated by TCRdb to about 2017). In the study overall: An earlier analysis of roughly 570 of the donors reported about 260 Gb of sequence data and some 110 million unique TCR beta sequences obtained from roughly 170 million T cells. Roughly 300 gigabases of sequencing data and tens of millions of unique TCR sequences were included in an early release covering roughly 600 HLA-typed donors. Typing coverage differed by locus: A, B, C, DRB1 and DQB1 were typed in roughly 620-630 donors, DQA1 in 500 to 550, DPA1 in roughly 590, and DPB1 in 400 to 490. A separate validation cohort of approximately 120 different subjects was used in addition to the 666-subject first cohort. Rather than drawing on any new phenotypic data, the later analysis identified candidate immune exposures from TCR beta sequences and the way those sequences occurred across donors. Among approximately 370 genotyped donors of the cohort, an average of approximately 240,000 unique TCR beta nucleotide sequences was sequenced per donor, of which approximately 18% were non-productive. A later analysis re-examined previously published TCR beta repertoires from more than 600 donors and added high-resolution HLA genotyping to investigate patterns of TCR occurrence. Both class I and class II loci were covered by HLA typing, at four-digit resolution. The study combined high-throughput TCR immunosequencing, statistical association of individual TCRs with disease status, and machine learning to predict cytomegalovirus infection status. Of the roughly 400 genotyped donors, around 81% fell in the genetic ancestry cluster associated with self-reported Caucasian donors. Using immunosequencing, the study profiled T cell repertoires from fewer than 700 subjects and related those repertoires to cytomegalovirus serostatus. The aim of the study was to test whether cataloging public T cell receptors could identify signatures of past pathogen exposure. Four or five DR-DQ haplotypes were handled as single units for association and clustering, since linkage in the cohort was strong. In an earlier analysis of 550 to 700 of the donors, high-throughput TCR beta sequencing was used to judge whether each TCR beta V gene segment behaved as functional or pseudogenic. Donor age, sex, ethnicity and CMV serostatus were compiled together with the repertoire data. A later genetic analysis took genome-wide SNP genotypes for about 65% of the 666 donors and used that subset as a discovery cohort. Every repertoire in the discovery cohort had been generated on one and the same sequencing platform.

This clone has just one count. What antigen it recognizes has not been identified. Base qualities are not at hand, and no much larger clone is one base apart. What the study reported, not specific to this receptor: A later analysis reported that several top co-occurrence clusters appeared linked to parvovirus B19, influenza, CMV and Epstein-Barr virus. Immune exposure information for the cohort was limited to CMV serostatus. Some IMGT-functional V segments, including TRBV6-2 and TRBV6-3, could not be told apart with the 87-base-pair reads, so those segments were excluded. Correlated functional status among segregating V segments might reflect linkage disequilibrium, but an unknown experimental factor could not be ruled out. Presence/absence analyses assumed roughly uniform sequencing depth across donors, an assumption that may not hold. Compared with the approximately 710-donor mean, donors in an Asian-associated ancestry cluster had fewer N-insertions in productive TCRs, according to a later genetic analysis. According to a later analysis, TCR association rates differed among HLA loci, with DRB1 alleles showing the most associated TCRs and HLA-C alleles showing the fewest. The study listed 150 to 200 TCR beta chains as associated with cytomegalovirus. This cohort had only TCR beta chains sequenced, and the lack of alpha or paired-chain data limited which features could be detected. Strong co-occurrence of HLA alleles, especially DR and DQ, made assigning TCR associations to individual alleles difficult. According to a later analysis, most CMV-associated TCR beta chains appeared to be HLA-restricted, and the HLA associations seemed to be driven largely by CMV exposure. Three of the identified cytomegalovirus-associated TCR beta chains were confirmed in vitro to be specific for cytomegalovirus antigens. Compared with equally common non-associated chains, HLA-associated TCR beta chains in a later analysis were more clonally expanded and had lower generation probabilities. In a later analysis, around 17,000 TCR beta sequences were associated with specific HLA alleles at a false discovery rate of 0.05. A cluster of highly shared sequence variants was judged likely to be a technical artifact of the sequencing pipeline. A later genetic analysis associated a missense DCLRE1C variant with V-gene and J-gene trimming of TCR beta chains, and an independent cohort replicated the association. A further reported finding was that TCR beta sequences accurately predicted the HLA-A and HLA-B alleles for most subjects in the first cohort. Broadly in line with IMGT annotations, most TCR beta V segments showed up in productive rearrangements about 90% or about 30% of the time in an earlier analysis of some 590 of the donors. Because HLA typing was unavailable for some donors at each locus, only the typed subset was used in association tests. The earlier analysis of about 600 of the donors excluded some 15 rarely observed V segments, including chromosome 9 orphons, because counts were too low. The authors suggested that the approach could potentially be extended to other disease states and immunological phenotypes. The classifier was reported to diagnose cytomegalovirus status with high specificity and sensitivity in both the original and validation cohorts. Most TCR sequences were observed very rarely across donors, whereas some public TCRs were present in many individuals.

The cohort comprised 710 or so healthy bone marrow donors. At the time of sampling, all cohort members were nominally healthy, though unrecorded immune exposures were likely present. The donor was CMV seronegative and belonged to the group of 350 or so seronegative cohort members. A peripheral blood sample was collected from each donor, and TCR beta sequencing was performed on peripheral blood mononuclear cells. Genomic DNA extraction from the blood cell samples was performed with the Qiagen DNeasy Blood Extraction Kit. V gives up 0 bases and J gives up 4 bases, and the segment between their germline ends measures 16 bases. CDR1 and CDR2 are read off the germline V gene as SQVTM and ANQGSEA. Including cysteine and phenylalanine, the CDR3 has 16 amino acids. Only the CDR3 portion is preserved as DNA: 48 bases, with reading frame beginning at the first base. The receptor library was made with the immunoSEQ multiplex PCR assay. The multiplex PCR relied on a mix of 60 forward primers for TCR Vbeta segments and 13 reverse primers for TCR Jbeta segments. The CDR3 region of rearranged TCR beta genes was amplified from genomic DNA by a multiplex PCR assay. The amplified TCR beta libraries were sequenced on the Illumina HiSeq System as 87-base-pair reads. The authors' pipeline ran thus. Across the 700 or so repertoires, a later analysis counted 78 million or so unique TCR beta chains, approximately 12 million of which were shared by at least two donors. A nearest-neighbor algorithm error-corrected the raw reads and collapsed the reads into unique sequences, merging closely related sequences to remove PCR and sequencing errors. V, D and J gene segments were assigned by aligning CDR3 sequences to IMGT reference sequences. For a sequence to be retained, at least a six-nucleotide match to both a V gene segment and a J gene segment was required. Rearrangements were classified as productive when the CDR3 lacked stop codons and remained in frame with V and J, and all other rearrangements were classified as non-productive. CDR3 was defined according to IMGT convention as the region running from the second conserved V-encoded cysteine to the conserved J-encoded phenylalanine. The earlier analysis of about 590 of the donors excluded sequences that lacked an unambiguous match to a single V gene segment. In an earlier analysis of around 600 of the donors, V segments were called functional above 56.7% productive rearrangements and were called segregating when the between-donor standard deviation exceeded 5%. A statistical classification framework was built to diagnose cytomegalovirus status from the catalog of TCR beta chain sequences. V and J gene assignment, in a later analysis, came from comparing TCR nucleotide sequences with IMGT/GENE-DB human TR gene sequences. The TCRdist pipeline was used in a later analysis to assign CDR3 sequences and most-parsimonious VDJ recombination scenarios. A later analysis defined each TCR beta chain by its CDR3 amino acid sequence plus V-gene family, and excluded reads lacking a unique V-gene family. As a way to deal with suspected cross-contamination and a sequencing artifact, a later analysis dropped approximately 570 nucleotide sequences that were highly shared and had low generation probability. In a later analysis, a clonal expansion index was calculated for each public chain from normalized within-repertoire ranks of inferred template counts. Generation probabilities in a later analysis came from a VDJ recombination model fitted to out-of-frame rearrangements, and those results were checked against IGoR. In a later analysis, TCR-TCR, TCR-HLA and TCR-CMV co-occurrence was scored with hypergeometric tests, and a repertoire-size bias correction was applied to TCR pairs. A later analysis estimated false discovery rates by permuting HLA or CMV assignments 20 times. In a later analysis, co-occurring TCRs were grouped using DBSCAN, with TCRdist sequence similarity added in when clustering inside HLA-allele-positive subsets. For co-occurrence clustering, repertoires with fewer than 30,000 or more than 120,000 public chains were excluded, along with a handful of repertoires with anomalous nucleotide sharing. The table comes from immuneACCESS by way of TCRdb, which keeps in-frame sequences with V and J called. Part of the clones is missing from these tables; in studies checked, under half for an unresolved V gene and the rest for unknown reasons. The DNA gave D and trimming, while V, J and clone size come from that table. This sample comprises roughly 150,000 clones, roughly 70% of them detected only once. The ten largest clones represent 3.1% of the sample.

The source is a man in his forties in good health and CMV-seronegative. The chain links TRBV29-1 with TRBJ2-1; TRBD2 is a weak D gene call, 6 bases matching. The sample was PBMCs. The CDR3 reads CSVEDKLLAYYNEQFF. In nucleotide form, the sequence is TGCAGCGTTGAAGATAAACTCCTAGCGTATTACAATGAGCAGTTCTTC.